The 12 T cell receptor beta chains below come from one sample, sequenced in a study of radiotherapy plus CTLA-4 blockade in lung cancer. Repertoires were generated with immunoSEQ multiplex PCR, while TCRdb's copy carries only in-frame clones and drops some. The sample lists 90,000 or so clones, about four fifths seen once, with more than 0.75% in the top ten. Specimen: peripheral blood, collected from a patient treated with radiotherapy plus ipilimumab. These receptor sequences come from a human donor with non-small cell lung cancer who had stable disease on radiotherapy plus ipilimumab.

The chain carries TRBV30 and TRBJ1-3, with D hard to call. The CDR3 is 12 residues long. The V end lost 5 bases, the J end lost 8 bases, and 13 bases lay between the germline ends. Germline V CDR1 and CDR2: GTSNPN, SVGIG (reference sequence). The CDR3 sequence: CAWSRGGDTIYF. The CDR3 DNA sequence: TGTGCCTGGTCACGGGGTGGCGACACCATATATTTT.

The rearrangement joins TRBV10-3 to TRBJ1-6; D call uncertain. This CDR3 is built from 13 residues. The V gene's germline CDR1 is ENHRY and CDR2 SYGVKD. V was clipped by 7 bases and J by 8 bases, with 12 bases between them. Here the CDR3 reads CAIKYGGDSPLHF. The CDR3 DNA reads TGTGCCATCAAGTATGGCGGGGATTCACCCCTCCACTTT.

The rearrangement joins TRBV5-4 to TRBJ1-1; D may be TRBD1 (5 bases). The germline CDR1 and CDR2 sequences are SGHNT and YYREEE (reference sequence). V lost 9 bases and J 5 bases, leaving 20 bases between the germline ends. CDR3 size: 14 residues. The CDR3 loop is CATLPRGGTTEAFF. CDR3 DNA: TGTGCCACCCTCCCACGGGGGGGTACGACTGAAGCTTTCTTT.

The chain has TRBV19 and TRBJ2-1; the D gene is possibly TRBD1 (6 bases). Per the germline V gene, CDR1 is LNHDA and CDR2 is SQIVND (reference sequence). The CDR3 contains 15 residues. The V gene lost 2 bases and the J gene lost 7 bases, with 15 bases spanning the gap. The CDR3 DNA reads TGTGCCAGTAGTATAAGGCAGGGGCAAGGGAATGAGCAGTTCTTC. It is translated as CASSIRQGQGNEQFF.

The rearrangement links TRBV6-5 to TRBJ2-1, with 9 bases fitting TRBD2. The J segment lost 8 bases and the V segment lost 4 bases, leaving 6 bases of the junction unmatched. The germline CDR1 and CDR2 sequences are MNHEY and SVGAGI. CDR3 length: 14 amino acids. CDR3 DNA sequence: TGTGCCAGCAGTTGGCGACTAGCGGACGATGAGCAGTTCTTC. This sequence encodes CASSWRLADDEQFF.

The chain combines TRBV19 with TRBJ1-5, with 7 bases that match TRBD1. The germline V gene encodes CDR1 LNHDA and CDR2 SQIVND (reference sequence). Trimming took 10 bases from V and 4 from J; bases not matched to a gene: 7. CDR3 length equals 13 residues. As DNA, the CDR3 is TGTGCCACCAGGACAGGAGCGAATCAGCCCCAGCATTTT. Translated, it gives CATRTGANQPQHF.

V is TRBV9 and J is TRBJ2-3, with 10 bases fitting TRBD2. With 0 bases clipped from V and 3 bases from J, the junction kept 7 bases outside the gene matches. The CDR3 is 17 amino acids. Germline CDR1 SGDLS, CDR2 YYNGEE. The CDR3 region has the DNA TGTGCCAGCAGCGTAGATCCTAGCGGGAGAGTAACAGATACGCAGTATTTT. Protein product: CASSVDPSGRVTDTQYF.

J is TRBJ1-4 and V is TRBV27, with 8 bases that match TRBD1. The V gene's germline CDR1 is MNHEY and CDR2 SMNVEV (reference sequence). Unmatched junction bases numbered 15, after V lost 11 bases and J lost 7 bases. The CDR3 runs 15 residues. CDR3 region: CAVGDLGTGSEKLFF. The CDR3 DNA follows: TGTGCCGTAGGGGATCTGGGGACAGGCTCTGAAAAACTGTTTTTT.

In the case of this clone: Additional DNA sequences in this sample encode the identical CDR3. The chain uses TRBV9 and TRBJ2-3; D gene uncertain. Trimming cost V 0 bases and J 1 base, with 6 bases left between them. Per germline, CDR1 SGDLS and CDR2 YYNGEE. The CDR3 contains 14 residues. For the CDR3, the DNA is TGTGCCAGCAGCGTAGGCGTGGGCACAGATACGCAGTATTTT. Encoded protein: CASSVGVGTDTQYF. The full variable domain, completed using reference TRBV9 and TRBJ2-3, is DSGVTQTPKHLITATGQRVTLRCSPRSGDLSVYWYQQSLDQGLQFLIQYYNGEERAKGNILERFSAQQFPDLHSELNLSSLELGDSALYFCASSVGVGTDTQYFGPGTRLTVL.

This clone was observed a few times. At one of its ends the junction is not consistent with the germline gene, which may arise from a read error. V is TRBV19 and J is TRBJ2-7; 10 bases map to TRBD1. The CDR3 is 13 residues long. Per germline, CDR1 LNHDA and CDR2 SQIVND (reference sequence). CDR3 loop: CASSLDRGHEQYF. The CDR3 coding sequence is TGTGCCAGTAGTTTAGACAGGGGGCACGAGCAGTACTTC.

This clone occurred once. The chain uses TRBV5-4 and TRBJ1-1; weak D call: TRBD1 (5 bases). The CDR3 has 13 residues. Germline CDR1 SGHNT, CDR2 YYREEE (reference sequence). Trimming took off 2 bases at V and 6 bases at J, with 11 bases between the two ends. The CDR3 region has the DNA TGTGCCAGCAGCTTCCGACAGCTCCCTGAAGCTTTCTTT. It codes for CASSFRQLPEAFF.

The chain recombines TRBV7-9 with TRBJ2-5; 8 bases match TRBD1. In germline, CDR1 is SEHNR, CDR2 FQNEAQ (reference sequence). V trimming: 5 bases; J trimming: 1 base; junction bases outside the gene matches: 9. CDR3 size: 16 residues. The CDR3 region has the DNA TGTGCCAGCAGCCAAGGACAGGGTTTGGGCCAAGAGACCCAGTACTTC. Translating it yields CASSQGQGLGQETQYF.